This T cell receptor (beta chain) was sequenced during a study of shared clonotypes between healthy human individuals. The assay was immunoSEQ multiplex PCR, and TCRdb's table has in-frame clones only and misses some. The data contain approximately 92,000 clones, approximately 75% of them singletons. CDR1 is SNHLY and CDR2 is FYNNEI in the germline V gene. The CDR3 is 11 amino acids. Between the trimmed V and J ends, which lost 8 bases and 5 bases, there was a span of 9 bases. The chain employs TRBV2 and TRBJ1-1; D unclear. The source material was memory CD8+ T cells sorted from blood. The subset denotes: CD45RO+ cells pooled with CCR7-negative TemRA cells. The TCR originated in a young man in good health. The DNA of the CDR3 is TGTGCCAGCCCACGAGGGACTGAAGCTTTCTTT. This encodes CASPRGTEAFF.